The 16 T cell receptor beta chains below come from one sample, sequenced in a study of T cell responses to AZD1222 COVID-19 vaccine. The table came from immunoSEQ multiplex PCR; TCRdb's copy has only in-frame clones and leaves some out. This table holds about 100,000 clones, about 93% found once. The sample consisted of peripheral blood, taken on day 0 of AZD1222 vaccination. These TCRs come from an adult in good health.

This CDR3 reads CASSFRTLYGYTF. The DNA for the CDR3 is TGTGCCAGCAGTTTCAGGACACTCTATGGCTACACCTTC. V usage is TRBV12-3 or TRBV12-4 and J usage is TRBJ1-2; possibly TRBD1 for D (5 bases). The CDR3 extends over 13 amino acids. Trimming shortened V by 3 bases and J by 4 bases, and 9 bases separated the two germline ends.

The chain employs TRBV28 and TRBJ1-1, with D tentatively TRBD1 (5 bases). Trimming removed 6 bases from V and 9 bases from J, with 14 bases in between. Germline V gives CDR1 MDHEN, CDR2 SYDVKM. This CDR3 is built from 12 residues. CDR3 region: CASSSEGWKAFF. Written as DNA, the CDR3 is TGTGCCAGCAGCTCCGAGGGGTGGAAAGCTTTCTTT.

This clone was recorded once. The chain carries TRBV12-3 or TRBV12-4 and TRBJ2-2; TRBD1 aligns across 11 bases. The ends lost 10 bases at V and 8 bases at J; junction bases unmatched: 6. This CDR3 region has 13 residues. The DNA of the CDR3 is TGTGCCAACAGGGGGACAGGGGGAGGGGAGCTGTTTTTT. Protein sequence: CANRGTGGGELFF.

As DNA, the CDR3 is TGTGCCAGTAGTAGGACTAGCGGGAGGGCCCTTGAGCAGTTCTTC. This translates into CASSRTSGRALEQFF. This chain uses TRBV19 with TRBJ2-1, with TRBD2 matching over 15 bases. Germline CDR1 is LNHDA and CDR2 is SQIVND (reference sequence). J gave up 9 bases and V 4 bases, and 4 bases lay outside the gene matches. CDR3 size: 15 residues. Drawing the rest from reference TRBV19 and TRBJ2-1, the complete variable domain is DGGITQSPKYLFRKEGQNVTLSCEQNLNHDAMYWYRQDPGQGLRLIYYSQIVNDFQKGDIAEGYSVSREKKESFPLTVTSAQKNPTAFYLCASSRTSGRALEQFFGPGTRLTVL.

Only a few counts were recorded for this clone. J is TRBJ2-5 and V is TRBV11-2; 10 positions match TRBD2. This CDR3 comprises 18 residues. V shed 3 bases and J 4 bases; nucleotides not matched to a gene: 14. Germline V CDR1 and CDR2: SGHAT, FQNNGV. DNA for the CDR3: TGTGCCAGCAGCTTGGTCGGGGGGCTAGCGGGAGTGGGAGAGACCCAGTACTTC. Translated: CASSLVGGLAGVGETQYF. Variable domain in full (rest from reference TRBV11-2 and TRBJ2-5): EAGVAQSPRYKIIEKRQSVAFWCNPISGHATLYWYQQILGQGPKLLIQFQNNGVVDDSQLPKDRFSAERLKGVDSTLKIQPAKLEDSAVYLCASSLVGGLAGVGETQYFGPGTRLLVL.

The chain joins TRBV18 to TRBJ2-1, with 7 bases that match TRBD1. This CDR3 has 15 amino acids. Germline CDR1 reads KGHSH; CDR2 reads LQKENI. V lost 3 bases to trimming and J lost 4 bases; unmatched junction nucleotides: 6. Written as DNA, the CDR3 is TGTGCCAGCTCACCTGGTAAGGGGGCGTACAATGAGCAGTTCTTC. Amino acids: CASSPGKGAYNEQFF.

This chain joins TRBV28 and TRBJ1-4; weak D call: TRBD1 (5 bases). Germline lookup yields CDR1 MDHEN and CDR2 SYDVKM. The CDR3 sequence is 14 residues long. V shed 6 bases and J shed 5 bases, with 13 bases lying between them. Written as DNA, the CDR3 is TGTGCCAGCAGACTACAGGTCGGGAATGAAAAACTGTTTTTT. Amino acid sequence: CASRLQVGNEKLFF.

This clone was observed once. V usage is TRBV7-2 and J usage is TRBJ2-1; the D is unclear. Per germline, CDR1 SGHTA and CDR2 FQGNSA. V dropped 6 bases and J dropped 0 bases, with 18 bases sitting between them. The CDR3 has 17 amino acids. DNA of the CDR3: TGTGCCAGCAGTTTTATTACGGACGGCCGCTCCTACAATGAGCAGTTCTTC. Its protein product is CASSFITDGRSYNEQFF.

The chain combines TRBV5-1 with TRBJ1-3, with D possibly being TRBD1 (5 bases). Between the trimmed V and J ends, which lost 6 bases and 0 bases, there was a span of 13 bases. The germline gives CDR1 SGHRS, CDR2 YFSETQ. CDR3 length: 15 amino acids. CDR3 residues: CASTPGPYSGNTIYF. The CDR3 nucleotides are TGCGCCAGCACCCCGGGACCGTACTCTGGAAACACCATATATTTT.

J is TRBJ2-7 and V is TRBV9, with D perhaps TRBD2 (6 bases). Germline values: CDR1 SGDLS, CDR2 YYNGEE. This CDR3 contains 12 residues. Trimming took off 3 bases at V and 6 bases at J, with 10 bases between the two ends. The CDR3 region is CASSAGRSEQYF. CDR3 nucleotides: TGTGCCAGCAGCGCAGGGAGGAGCGAGCAGTACTTC.

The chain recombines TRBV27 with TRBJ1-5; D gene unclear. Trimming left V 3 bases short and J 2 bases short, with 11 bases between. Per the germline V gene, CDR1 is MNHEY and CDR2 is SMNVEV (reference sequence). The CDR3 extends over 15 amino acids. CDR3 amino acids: CASSLGGKGNQPQHF. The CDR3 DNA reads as TGTGCCAGCAGTTTGGGAGGGAAGGGCAATCAGCCCCAGCATTTT.

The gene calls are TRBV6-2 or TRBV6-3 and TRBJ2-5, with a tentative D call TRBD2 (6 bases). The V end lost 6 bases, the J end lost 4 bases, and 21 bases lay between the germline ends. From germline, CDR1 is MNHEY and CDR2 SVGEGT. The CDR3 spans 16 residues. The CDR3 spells CASSPSVGDLLETQYF. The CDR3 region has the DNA TGTGCCAGCAGCCCTTCGGTTGGGGACTTACTAGAGACCCAGTACTTC.

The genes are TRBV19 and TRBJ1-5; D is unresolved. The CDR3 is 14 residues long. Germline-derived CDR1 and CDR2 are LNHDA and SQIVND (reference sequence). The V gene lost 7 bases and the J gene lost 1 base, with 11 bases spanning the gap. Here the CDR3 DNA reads TGTGCCAGTAATTTGGCAGTGAGCAATCAGCCCCAGCATTTT. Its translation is CASNLAVSNQPQHF.

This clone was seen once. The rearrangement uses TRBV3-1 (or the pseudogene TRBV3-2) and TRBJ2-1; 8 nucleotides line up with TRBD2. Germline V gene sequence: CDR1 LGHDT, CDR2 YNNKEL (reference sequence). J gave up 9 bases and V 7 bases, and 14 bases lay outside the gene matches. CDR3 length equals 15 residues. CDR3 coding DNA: TGTGCCAGCACCGTCGGACTAGCTAGGGGGGGTGAGCAGTTCTTC. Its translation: CASTVGLARGGEQFF.

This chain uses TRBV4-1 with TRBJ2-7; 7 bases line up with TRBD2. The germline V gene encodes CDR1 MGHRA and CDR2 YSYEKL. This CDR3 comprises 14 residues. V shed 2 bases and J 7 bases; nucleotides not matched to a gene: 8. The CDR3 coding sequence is TGCGCCAGCAGCCAAATAGCGGGTATGGGGGAGCAGTACTTC. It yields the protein CASSQIAGMGEQYF.

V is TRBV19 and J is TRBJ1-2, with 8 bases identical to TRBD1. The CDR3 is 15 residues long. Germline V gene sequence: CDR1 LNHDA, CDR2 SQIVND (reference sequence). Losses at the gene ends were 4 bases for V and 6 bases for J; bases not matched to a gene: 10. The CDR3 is CASSSNGQGGDGYTF. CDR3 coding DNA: TGTGCCAGTAGTAGCAACGGACAGGGCGGGGATGGCTACACCTTC. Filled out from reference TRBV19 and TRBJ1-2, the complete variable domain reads DGGITQSPKYLFRKEGQNVTLSCEQNLNHDAMYWYRQDPGQGLRLIYYSQIVNDFQKGDIAEGYSVSREKKESFPLTVTSAQKNPTAFYLCASSSNGQGGDGYTFGSGTRLTVV.